Listed here are 21 T cell receptor beta chains from one sample, sequenced in a study of T cells in Graves' hyperthyroidism and ophthalmopathy. From RNA transcripts, TCR beta CDR3 regions were amplified. Primed by the HTBI set, a first-round RT-PCR was run on the TCR CDR3. In TCRdb, the multiplex PCR reads were re-called with MiXCR into one record per CDR3 protein. The sample lists hundreds of thousands of distinct CDR3 sequences, roughly 15% occurring once. The sample taken for sequencing was blood. Source of these receptors: a woman aged 40-49 years with Graves' ophthalmopathy.

This clonotype has at least ten counts. V is TRBV2 and J is TRBJ1-2; D uncertain. The length of the CDR3 is 15 residues. Germline V gene sequence: CDR1 SNHLY, CDR2 FYNNEI. The V end lost 0 bases, the J end lost 4 bases, and 12 bases lay between the germline ends. The CDR3 reads CASSEARTSAYGYTF. The CDR3 region has the DNA TGTGCCAGCAGTGAAGCGAGAACGTCCGCCTATGGCTACACCTTC. Full variable domain (remainder filled in from reference TRBV2 and TRBJ1-2): EPEVTQTPSHQVTQMGQEVILRCVPISNHLYFYWYRQILGQKVEFLVSFYNNEISEKSEIFDDQFSVERPDGSNFTLKIRSTKLEDSAMYFCASSEARTSAYGYTFGSGTRLTVV.

This rearrangement joins TRBV28 to TRBJ2-5; 11 nucleotides align to TRBD2. This CDR3 has 17 amino acids. The germline CDR1 and CDR2 sequences are MDHEN and SYDVKM. V gave up 6 bases and J gave up 3 bases; unmatched junction bases: 12. CDR3 DNA sequence: TGTGCCAGCAGCCCTGGCCTAGCGGGAGGTATGGAAGAGACCCAGTACTTC. It translates to CASSPGLAGGMEETQYF.

This clonotype came up a few times. The chain uses TRBV9 and TRBJ1-3; 9 bases map to TRBD1. V lost 3 bases and J lost 0; bases outside the gene matches: 4. The CDR3 consists of 16 residues. Germline-derived CDR1 and CDR2 are SGDLS and YYNGEE. CDR3 sequence: CASSERQGGSGNTIYF. CDR3 DNA: TGTGCCAGCAGCGAGCGACAGGGGGGCTCTGGAAACACCATATATTTT.

At least ten counts were recorded for this clonotype. The rearrangement uses TRBV19 and TRBJ2-2; 10 bases match TRBD1. The length of the CDR3 is 14 residues. V dropped 4 bases and J dropped 6; count of bases not matched to a gene: 2. The germline gives CDR1 LNHDA, CDR2 SQIVND (reference sequence). The CDR3 sequence: CASSRQGAPGELFF. In DNA form, the CDR3 reads TGTGCCAGTAGTAGACAGGGGGCGCCCGGGGAGCTGTTTTTT.

At least ten counts were recorded for this clonotype. CDR3 protein: CASSLWTTETQYF. The CDR3 coding sequence is TGTGCCAGCAGCTTATGGACTACAGAGACCCAGTACTTC. V gene TRBV7-6 combines with J gene TRBJ2-5; D perhaps matches TRBD2 (6 bases). This CDR3 region has 13 residues. V lost 2 bases to trimming and J lost 4 bases, with 8 bases between them. Germline values: CDR1 SGHVS, CDR2 FNYEAQ.

This clonotype was recorded many times. The germline gene is not matched at one end of the junction; a read error may be the cause. V gene TRBV30 combines with J gene TRBJ2-7; 9 nucleotides align to TRBD1. Germline values: CDR1 GTSNPN, CDR2 SVGIG (reference sequence). The CDR3 loop spans 14 amino acids. This CDR3 is CAWSLGQGYGEQYF. The CDR3, as DNA: TGTGCCTGGAGCTTGGGACAGGGTTACGGCGAGCAGTACTTT.

The table lists this clonotype with many counts. The chain employs TRBV6-2 or TRBV6-3 and TRBJ2-7; 11 bases are a match to TRBD2. CDR1 and CDR2 from the germline V gene are MNHEY and SVGEGT. V gave up 9 bases and J gave up 3 bases; unmatched junction bases: 4. The CDR3 runs 13 residues. The CDR3 nucleotides are TGTGCCAGTACCGGGACTAGCGGCTACGAGCAGTACTTC. Amino acid sequence: CASTGTSGYEQYF.

The V and J genes are TRBV13 and TRBJ1-1, with D unclear. Between the trimmed V and J ends, which lost 0 bases and 6 bases, there was a span of 14 bases. There are 15 residues in the CDR3. Germline lookup yields CDR1 PRHDT and CDR2 FYEKMQ (reference sequence). CDR3 coding DNA: TGTGCCAGCAGCTTAGGCCGGCCCTCGGGCGCTGAAGCTTTCTTT. Translated, it gives CASSLGRPSGAEAFF.

This clonotype was observed a few times. J is TRBJ2-4 and V is TRBV28; TRBD1 matches 7 bases. The V gene end was trimmed by 5 bases and the J gene end by 0 bases; junction bases not matched to a gene: 10. Germline assignment: CDR1 MDHEN and CDR2 SYDVKM. The length of the CDR3 is 17 residues. In DNA, the CDR3 is TGTGCCAGCAGTAAATACAGGGGCCTCTTAGCCAAAAACATTCAGTACTTC. As protein: CASSKYRGLLAKNIQYF.

In this sample, this clonotype turned up many times. The gene calls are TRBV3-1 and TRBJ2-7; 11 bases are a match to TRBD2. V shed 0 bases and J 3 bases; nucleotides not matched to a gene: 1. The germline CDR1 and CDR2 sequences are LGHDT and YNNKEL (reference sequence). This CDR3 region has 15 residues. CDR3 protein: CASSQDTSGGYEQYF. Here the CDR3 DNA reads TGTGCCAGCAGCCAAGATACTAGCGGGGGCTACGAGCAGTACTTC.

CDR3 DNA sequence: TGTGCCAGCTCGCCAGGGGAAGCCAAAAACATTCAGTACTTC. Translating gives CASSPGEAKNIQYF. The chain combines TRBV2 with TRBJ2-4; a weak D match, TRBD1 (6 bases). V was shortened by 8 bases and J by 0 bases, with 11 bases between the two germline ends. Per germline, CDR1 SNHLY and CDR2 FYNNEI. The CDR3 consists of 14 residues.

The V call is TRBV5-8, the J call TRBJ2-7; TRBD1 or TRBD2 may be the D gene (6 bases each). Germline V gene sequence: CDR1 SGHTS, CDR2 YDEGEE. V lost 0 bases to trimming and J lost 2 bases, with 12 bases between them. The CDR3 loop spans 15 amino acids. CDR3 sequence (DNA): TGTGCCAGCAGCTTGGCTTGGGGGGCACCCTACGAGCAGTACTTC. Its protein is CASSLAWGAPYEQYF.

This clonotype has a count of ten or more. This chain joins TRBV29-1 and TRBJ2-5, with D maybe TRBD2 (6 bases). Trimming took 7 bases from V and 3 from J, leaving 12 bases between them. Germline V gives CDR1 SQVTM, CDR2 ANQGSEA. CDR3 length equals 12 residues. The DNA for the CDR3 is TGCAGCGGAAAGCGGGTGGAAGAGACCCAGTACTTC. Its translation: CSGKRVEETQYF.

The gene calls are TRBV10-3 and TRBJ2-7, with TRBD2 matching over 7 bases. The CDR3 spans 14 residues. Trimming removed 2 bases from V and 3 bases from J; junction bases left unmatched: 4. Germline loops: CDR1 ENHRY, CDR2 SYGVKD. The CDR3, as DNA: TGTGCCATCAGTGAGCGGGAGGTTTTCTACGAGCAGTACTTC. It translates to CAISEREVFYEQYF.

The J gene is TRBJ2-7, the V gene TRBV27; D is possibly TRBD2 (6 bases). Germline CDR1 MNHEY, CDR2 SMNVEV (reference sequence). The CDR3 has 14 residues. V was shortened by 8 bases and J by 7 bases, with 21 bases between the two germline ends. The CDR3 spells CASPPPGLEWEQYF. The CDR3 region has the DNA TGTGCCAGCCCACCACCGGGACTTGAATGGGAGCAGTACTTC.

This clonotype was observed many times. The chain has TRBV2 and TRBJ1-5; a possible D gene is TRBD1 (6 bases). CDR1 is SNHLY, CDR2 FYNNEI, per germline. The CDR3 runs to 14 residues. The germline V and J ends were trimmed by 8 bases and 0 bases, with 11 bases remaining between them. Written as DNA, the CDR3 is TGTGCCAGCTCTGGACAGCTTAGCAATCAGCCCCAGCATTTT. This codes for CASSGQLSNQPQHF.

The chain joins TRBV28 to TRBJ1-1, with D uncertain. The CDR3 contains 17 residues. The ends were cut back, 0 bases at V and 1 base at J, with 15 bases in the middle. Germline-derived CDR1 and CDR2 are MDHEN and SYDVKM. In DNA, the CDR3 is TGTGCCAGCAGTTTATGGATCCGGAGGGAAGGGAACACTGAAGCTTTCTTT. It yields the protein CASSLWIRREGNTEAFF.

V and J are TRBV28 and TRBJ2-7; the match to TRBD1 covers 11 bases. The CDR3 sequence is 15 residues long. Trimming took 4 bases from V and 3 from J; bases not matched to a gene: 5. CDR1 and CDR2 (germline): MDHEN, SYDVKM. CDR3 bases: TGTGCCAGCAGTTGGGGGACAGGGGGGTACTACGAGCAGTACTTC. It encodes CASSWGTGGYYEQYF.

This clonotype was observed at least ten times. The J gene is TRBJ1-6, the V gene TRBV20-1; D unresolved. The CDR3 contains 15 residues. The germline V gene has CDR1 DFQATT and CDR2 SNEGSKA (reference sequence). Trimming shortened V by 5 bases and J by 13 bases, and 24 bases separated the two germline ends. This chain's CDR3 is CSARGREEGSVPLHF. The CDR3 DNA sequence: TGCAGTGCTCGAGGGAGGGAAGAGGGCAGCGTTCCCCTCCACTTT.

This clonotype was counted only a few times. This chain links TRBV12-3 or TRBV12-4 with TRBJ2-5; D is undetermined. V lost 6 bases, J lost 2 bases, and 16 bases lay in between. CDR3 size: 15 residues. CDR3 coding DNA: TGTGCCAGCAGCCTAAACCAAGAGTTTCAAGAGACCCAGTACTTC. Translating gives CASSLNQEFQETQYF.

The V and J genes are TRBV20-1 and TRBJ2-7; D is unclear. The CDR3 totals 14 residues. The V and J ends lost 6 bases and 3 bases respectively, with 18 bases between them. The germline gives CDR1 DFQATT, CDR2 SNEGSKA (reference sequence). CDR3 protein: CSASPPLGDYEQYF. The CDR3 coding sequence is TGCAGTGCCTCACCCCCTCTAGGAGACTACGAGCAGTACTTC.